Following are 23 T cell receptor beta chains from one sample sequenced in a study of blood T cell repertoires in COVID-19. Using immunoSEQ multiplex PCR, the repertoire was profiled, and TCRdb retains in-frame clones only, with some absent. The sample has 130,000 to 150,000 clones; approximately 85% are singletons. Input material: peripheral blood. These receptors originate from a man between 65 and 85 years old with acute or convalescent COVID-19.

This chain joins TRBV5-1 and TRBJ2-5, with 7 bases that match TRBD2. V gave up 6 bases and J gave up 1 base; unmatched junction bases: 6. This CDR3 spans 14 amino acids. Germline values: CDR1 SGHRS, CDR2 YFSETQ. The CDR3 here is CASMYSSGQETQYF. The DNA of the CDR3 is TGCGCCAGCATGTACTCTAGCGGCCAAGAGACCCAGTACTTC. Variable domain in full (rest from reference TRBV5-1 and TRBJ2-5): KAGVTQTPRYLIKTRGQQVTLSCSPISGHRSVSWYQQTPGQGLQFLFEYFSETQRNKGNFPGRFSGRQFSNSRSEMNVSTLELGDSALYLCASMYSSGQETQYFGPGTRLLVL.

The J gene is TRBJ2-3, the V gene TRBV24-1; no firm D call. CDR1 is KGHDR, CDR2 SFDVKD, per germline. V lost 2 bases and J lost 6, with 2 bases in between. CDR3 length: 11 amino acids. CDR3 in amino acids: CATSDSDTQYF. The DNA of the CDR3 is TGTGCCACCAGTGATTCGGATACGCAGTATTTT.

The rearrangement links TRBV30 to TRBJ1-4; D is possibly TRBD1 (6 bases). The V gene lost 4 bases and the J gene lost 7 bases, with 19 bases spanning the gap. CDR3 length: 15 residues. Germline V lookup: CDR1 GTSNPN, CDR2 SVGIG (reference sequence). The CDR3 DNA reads TGTGCCTGGACACCCGGGAGGGCAGGGGCTGAAAAACTGTTTTTT. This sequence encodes CAWTPGRAGAEKLFF.

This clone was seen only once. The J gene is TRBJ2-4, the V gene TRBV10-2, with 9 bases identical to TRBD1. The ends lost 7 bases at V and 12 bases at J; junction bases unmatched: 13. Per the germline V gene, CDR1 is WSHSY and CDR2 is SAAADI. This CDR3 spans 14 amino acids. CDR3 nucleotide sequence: TGCGCCAGCACTACCGCGTCGGGACAGGGATCTCAGTACTTC. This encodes CASTTASGQGSQYF.

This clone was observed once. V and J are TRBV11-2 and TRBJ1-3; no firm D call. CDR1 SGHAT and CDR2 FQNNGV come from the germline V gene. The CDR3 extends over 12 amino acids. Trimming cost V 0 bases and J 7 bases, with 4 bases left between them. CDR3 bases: TGTGCCAGCAGCTTAGACGTTAACACCATATATTTT. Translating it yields CASSLDVNTIYF. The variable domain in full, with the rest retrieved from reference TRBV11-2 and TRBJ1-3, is EAGVAQSPRYKIIEKRQSVAFWCNPISGHATLYWYQQILGQGPKLLIQFQNNGVVDDSQLPKDRFSAERLKGVDSTLKIQPAKLEDSAVYLCASSLDVNTIYFGEGSWLTVV.

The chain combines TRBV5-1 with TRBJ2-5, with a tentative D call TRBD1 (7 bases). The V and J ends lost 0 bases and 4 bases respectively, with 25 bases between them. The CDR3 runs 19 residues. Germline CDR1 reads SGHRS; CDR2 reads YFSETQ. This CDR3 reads CASSLAVSRGRKGGETQYF. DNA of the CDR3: TGCGCCAGCAGCTTGGCCGTATCTAGGGGGCGGAAGGGAGGAGAGACCCAGTACTTC.

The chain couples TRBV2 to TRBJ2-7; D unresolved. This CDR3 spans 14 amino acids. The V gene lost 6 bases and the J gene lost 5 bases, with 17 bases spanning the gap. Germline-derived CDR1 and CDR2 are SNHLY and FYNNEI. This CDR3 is CASRELVNPHEQYF. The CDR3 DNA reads TGTGCCAGCAGGGAGCTAGTTAACCCGCACGAGCAGTACTTC.

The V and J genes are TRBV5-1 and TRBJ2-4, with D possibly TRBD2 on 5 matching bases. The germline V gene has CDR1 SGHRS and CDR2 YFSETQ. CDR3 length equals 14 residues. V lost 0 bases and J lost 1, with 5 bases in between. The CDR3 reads CASSLGEAKNIQYF. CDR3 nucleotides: TGCGCCAGCAGCTTGGGGGAGGCCAAAAACATTCAGTACTTC.

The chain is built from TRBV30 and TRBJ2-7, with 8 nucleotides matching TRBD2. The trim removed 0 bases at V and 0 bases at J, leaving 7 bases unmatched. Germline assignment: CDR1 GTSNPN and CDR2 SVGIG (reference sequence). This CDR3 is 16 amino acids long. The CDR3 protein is CAWSVITGGSSYEQYF. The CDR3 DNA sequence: TGTGCCTGGAGTGTAATTACGGGAGGGAGCTCCTACGAGCAGTACTTC. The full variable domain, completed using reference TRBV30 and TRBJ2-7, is SQTIHQWPATLVQPVGSPLSLECTVEGTSNPNLYWYRQAAGRGLQLLFYSVGIGQISSEVPQNLSASRPQDRQFILSSKKLLLSDSGFYLCAWSVITGGSSYEQYFGPGTRLTVT.

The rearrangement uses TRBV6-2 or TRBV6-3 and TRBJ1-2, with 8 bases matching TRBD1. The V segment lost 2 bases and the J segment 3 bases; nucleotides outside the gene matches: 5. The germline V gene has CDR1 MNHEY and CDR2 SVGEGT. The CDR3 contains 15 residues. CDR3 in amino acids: CASSYEAGGDYGYTF. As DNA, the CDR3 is TGTGCCAGCAGTTACGAGGCAGGGGGCGACTATGGCTACACCTTC.

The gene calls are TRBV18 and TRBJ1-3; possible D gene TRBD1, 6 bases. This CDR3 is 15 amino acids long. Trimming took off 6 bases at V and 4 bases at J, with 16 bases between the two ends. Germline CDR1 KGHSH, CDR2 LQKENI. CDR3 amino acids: CASSPLQGTGNTIYF. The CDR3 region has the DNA TGTGCCAGCTCTCCTCTCCAGGGGACAGGAAACACCATATATTTT.

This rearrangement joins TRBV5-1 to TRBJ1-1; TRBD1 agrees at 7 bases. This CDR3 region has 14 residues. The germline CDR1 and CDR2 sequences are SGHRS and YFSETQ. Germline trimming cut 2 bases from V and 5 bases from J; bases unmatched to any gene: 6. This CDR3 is CASSLEGAQTEAFF. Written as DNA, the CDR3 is TGCGCCAGCAGCTTAGAGGGGGCGCAAACTGAAGCTTTCTTT. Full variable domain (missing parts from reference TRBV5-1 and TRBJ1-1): KAGVTQTPRYLIKTRGQQVTLSCSPISGHRSVSWYQQTPGQGLQFLFEYFSETQRNKGNFPGRFSGRQFSNSRSEMNVSTLELGDSALYLCASSLEGAQTEAFFGQGTRLTVV.

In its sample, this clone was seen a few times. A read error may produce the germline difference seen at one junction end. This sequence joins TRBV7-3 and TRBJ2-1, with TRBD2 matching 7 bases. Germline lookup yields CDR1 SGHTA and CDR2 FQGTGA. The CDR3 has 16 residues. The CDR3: CASSLTSAASYNEQFF. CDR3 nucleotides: TGTGCCAGCAGCCTAACTAGCGCGGCCTCCTACAATGAGCAGTTCTTC.

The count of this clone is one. The CDR3 DNA is TGTGCCAGCAGGGGGGCGGGCTATGGCTACACCTTC. Its protein product is CASRGAGYGYTF. V gene TRBV11-2 combines with J gene TRBJ1-2; D may be TRBD1 (6 bases). CDR3 length: 12 residues. Germline V gene lookup returns CDR1 SGHAT and CDR2 FQNNGV. The V end was cut by 6 bases, the J end by 4 bases, with 9 bases between. Using reference TRBV11-2 and TRBJ1-2 for the parts outside the CDR3, the full variable domain is EAGVAQSPRYKIIEKRQSVAFWCNPISGHATLYWYQQILGQGPKLLIQFQNNGVVDDSQLPKDRFSAERLKGVDSTLKIQPAKLEDSAVYLCASRGAGYGYTFGSGTRLTVV.

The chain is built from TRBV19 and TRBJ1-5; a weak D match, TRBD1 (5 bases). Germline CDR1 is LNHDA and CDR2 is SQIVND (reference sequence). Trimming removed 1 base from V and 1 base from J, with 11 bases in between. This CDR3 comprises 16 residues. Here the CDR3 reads CASSIGGPGSNQPQHF. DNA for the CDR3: TGTGCCAGTAGTATAGGGGGCCCTGGGAGCAATCAGCCCCAGCATTTT.

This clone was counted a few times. CDR3 coding DNA: TGCGCCAGCAGCTTTCGGGTCCGGGGGGCTGAAGCTTTCTTT. This encodes CASSFRVRGAEAFF. The chain employs TRBV5-1 and TRBJ1-1, with D perhaps TRBD1 (5 bases). The CDR3 has 14 amino acids. Trimming left V 2 bases short and J 6 bases short, with 14 bases between. The germline V gene has CDR1 SGHRS and CDR2 YFSETQ.

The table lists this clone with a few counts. The CDR3 reads CASSLGPPGEPQHF. As DNA, the CDR3 is TGCGCCAGCAGCTTGGGTCCCCCAGGGGAGCCCCAGCATTTT. The chain links TRBV5-1 to TRBJ1-5, with TRBD1 as a possible D gene (6 bases). This CDR3 region has 14 residues. V lost 0 bases, J lost 8 bases, and 12 bases lay in between. The germline V gene encodes CDR1 SGHRS and CDR2 YFSETQ.

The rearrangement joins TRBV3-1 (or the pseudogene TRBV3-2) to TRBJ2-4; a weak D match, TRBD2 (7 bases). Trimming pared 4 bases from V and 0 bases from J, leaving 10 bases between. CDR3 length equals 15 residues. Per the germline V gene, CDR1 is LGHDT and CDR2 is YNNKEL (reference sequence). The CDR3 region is CASSREGGAKNIQYF. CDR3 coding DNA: TGTGCCAGCAGCCGGGAGGGGGGAGCCAAAAACATTCAGTACTTC.

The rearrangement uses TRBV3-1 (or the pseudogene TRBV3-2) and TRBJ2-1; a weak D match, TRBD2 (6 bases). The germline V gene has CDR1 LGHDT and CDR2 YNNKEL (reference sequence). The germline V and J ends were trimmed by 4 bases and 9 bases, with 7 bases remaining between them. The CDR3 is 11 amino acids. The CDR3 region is CASSLGGEQFF. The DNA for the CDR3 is TGTGCCAGCAGCCTGGGGGGTGAGCAGTTCTTC.

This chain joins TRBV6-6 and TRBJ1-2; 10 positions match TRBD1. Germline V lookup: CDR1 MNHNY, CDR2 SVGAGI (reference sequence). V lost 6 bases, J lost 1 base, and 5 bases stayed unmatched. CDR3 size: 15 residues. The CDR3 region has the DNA TGTGCCAGCAGACCGGGACAGGGGAGTAACTATGGCTACACCTTC. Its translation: CASRPGQGSNYGYTF.

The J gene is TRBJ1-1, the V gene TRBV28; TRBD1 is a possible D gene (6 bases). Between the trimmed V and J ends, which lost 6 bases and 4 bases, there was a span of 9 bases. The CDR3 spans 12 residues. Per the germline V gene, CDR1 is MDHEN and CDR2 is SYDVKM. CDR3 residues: CASRLQGTEAFF. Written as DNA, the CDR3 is TGTGCCAGCAGACTACAGGGCACTGAAGCTTTCTTT.

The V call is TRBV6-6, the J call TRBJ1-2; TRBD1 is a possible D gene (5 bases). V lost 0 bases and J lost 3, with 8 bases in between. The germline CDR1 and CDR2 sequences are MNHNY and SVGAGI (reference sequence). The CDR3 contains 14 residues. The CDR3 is CASSYSDSHYGYTF. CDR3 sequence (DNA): TGTGCCAGCAGTTACTCTGACAGCCACTATGGCTACACCTTC.

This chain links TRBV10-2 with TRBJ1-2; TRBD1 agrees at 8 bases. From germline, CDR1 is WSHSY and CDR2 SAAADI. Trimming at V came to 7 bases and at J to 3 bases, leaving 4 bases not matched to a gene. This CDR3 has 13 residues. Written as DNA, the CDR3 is TGCGCCAGCACCCCGACAGGGGACTATGGCTACACCTTC. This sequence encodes CASTPTGDYGYTF.